This T cell receptor (beta chain) is drawn from a study of blood T cell repertoires in COVID-19. Study-level background: COVID-19 samples collected from the United States, Italy and Spain covered acute and convalescent phases. PBMCs, B-cell-depleted T cells, or T cells were the source of the cDNA or gDNA that made up the material.

Trimming took off 0 bases at V and 3 bases at J, with 4 bases between the two ends. Germline assignment: CDR1 SGHDT and CDR2 YYEEEE. This CDR3 has 12 residues. Original processing methods: For nucleated cells, counts were estimated from reference gene primer amplification. Sequenced by immunoSEQ multiplex PCR; TCRdb stores in-frame clones only, minus some. The V and J calls and clone size come from that table; D and trimming were worked out from the DNA. Of under 150,000 clones listed, about 88% were seen once; the top ten hold approximately 10%. The chain employs TRBV5-6 and TRBJ2-7; D not resolved. The TCR sequence derives from a man aged 50-59 years with active or convalescent COVID-19. The sample comprised peripheral blood. The CDR3 sequence: CASSLDNYEQYF. The CDR3 region has the DNA TGTGCCAGCAGCTTGGACAACTACGAGCAGTACTTC.